One and the same sample provided the 8 T cell receptor beta chains below, sequenced in a study of blood T cell repertoires in COVID-19. The assay was immunoSEQ multiplex PCR, and TCRdb's table has in-frame clones only and misses some. The repertoire includes some 300,000 clones, about 87% of them detected once, and more than 6.5% sits in the top ten. Sequenced input: peripheral blood. The source of these receptors is a woman younger than 45 who had recovered from COVID-19.

For the CDR3, the DNA is TGTGCCAGCAGCTCTTACAGGGGGCAAGGCAATCAGCCCCAGCATTTT. Translation gives CASSSYRGQGNQPQHF. The gene calls are TRBV5-6 and TRBJ1-5, with 9 bases identical to TRBD1. The V gene's germline CDR1 is SGHDT and CDR2 YYEEEE. The CDR3 loop spans 16 amino acids. The J segment lost 2 bases and the V segment lost 3 bases, leaving 6 bases of the junction unmatched.

This clone was observed a few times. The chain uses TRBV5-1 and TRBJ2-3; 7 nucleotides agree with TRBD2. The junction had 10 bases not matched to a gene; V was cut back by 0 bases and J by 3 bases. Germline CDR1 and CDR2: SGHRS and YFSETQ. The CDR3 consists of 17 residues. The CDR3 spells CASSLDQDTGRTDTQYF. CDR3 DNA sequence: TGCGCCAGCAGCTTGGACCAAGACACCGGGAGGACAGATACGCAGTATTTT.

The sample holds many counts of this clone. The rearrangement uses TRBV24-1 and TRBJ2-2; TRBD1 is a possible D gene (7 bases). V dropped 7 bases and J dropped 4 bases, with 12 bases sitting between them. CDR1 is KGHDR and CDR2 is SFDVKD in the germline V gene. The CDR3 has 14 amino acids. CDR3 DNA sequence: TGTGCCACCAGGGGGGGACAGTCCACCGGGGAGCTGTTTTTT. Translating gives CATRGGQSTGELFF.

In regard to this clone: Other nucleotide sequences from this sample produce the same CDR3. The chain carries TRBV19 and TRBJ1-1; TRBD1 might be the D (5 bases). This CDR3 spans 12 amino acids. Germline loops: CDR1 LNHDA, CDR2 SQIVND (reference sequence). Trimming took 6 bases from V and 1 from J, leaving 6 bases between them. This CDR3 reads CASSDRNTEAFF. The CDR3 region has the DNA TGTGCCAGTAGCGACAGGAACACTGAAGCTTTCTTT.

The chain couples TRBV30 to TRBJ1-4, with D possibly matching TRBD1 (5 bases). Germline lookup yields CDR1 GTSNPN and CDR2 SVGIG (reference sequence). The V gene lost 3 bases and the J gene lost 7 bases, with 12 bases spanning the gap. This CDR3 spans 13 amino acids. CDR3 DNA: TGTGCCTGGAGGAGGCAGGGTAGTGAAAAACTGTTTTTT. It specifies CAWRRQGSEKLFF.

To note about this clone: This specimen includes other DNA sequences encoding the same CDR3. This chain uses TRBV9 with TRBJ1-3, with 8 nucleotides matching TRBD1. Germline CDR1 SGDLS, CDR2 YYNGEE. The CDR3 sequence is 15 residues long. The junction had 5 bases not matched to a gene; V was cut back by 2 bases and J by 4 bases. The CDR3 protein is CASSVDRGSGNTIYF. The CDR3, as DNA: TGTGCCAGCAGCGTCGACAGGGGATCCGGAAACACCATATATTTT.

This chain uses TRBV4-3 with TRBJ2-1, with TRBD1 as a possible D gene (5 bases). V was shortened by 0 bases and J by 6 bases, with 9 bases between the two germline ends. Germline CDR1 and CDR2: LGHNA and YSLEER. CDR3 length: 14 residues. As DNA, the CDR3 is TGCGCCAGCAGCCAAGAGGCAGGGCTCAATGAGCAGTTCTTC. Protein: CASSQEAGLNEQFF.

The chain couples TRBV7-2 to TRBJ1-2; D remains ambiguous. The CDR3 is 17 residues long. V lost 2 bases to trimming and J lost 0 bases, with 16 bases between them. Germline V gene data show CDR1 as SGHTA and CDR2 as FQGNSA. The CDR3 reads CASSLTGDKRANYGYTF. Here the CDR3 DNA reads TGTGCCAGCAGCTTAACCGGTGACAAGAGAGCTAACTATGGCTACACCTTC.